This T cell receptor beta chain derives from a study of T cell responses to AZD1222 COVID-19 vaccine. Assay used: immunoSEQ multiplex PCR; TCRdb lists only in-frame clones, some missing. The sample yields some 150,000 clones, approximately 88% seen once. The receptor was isolated from an adult who received the AZD1222 COVID-19 vaccine. Source: peripheral blood, taken 28 days after the second AZD1222 dose.

CDR3 sequence: CASSPAPDRASYGYTF. The CDR3 nucleotides read TGTGCCAGCTCACCCGCCCCGGACAGGGCGTCCTATGGCTACACCTTC. The chain uses TRBV18 and TRBJ1-2, with 8 bases aligning to TRBD1. The CDR3 runs 16 residues. Unmatched junction bases numbered 10, after V lost 3 bases and J lost 4 bases. From germline, CDR1 is KGHSH and CDR2 LQKENI.